This T cell receptor (beta chain) appears in the sequencing data of a study of response to subunit inactivated influenza vaccine. Overall study findings and caveats: Researchers suggested that each seasonal influenza vaccination recruits few new T cells.

The J segment lost 8 bases and the V segment lost 3 bases, leaving 10 bases of the junction unmatched. Germline CDR1 is LGHDT and CDR2 is YNNKEL (reference sequence). CDR3 length equals 16 residues. This clonotype has at least ten counts. Its antigen is unidentified. TCRdb fed the RT-PCR reads into MiXCR, producing one record per CDR3 protein. The data show 650,000 to 800,000 distinct CDR3 sequences, approximately 15% seen once. This chain joins TRBV3-1 and TRBJ2-5, with 12 bases lining up with TRBD2. This sequence originates from a man aged 45 to 65 who received an inactivated influenza vaccine. The sequenced sample was PBMCs from blood, obtained approximately 15 days before vaccination. The CDR3 loop reads CASSHRTSGTSGTQYF. In DNA form, the CDR3 reads TGTGCCAGCAGCCACAGGACTAGCGGGACTAGCGGAACCCAGTACTTC.